This T cell receptor (beta chain) derives from a study of blood T cell repertoires in COVID-19. The data were produced by immunoSEQ multiplex PCR, yet TCRdb's version contains in-frame clones alone and is incomplete. The data show 320,000 or so clones, 89% seen once. Germline values: CDR1 SGHRS, CDR2 YFSETQ. V dropped 1 base and J dropped 6 bases, with 14 bases sitting between them. This CDR3 is built from 14 residues. The origin of this receptor is a man in his 60s who had recovered from COVID-19. The sequenced material came from PBMCs or T cells enriched from blood (not recorded which). The chain is built from TRBV5-1 and TRBJ2-7; D may be TRBD1 (5 bases). CDR3 sequence reads: CASSLSQGHSEQYF. The CDR3 nucleotides read TGCGCCAGCAGCTTGAGCCAGGGTCACAGCGAGCAGTACTTC.